The 32 T cell receptor beta chains presented below share a single source sample, sequenced in a study of blood T cell repertoires in COVID-19. Using immunoSEQ multiplex PCR, the repertoire was profiled, and TCRdb retains in-frame clones only, with some absent. This table holds under 100,000 clones, around four fifths found once. The material sequenced was peripheral blood. Receptors were obtained from an older woman with acute or convalescent COVID-19.

The gene calls are TRBV14 and TRBJ1-4; no clear D gene. This CDR3 is built from 14 residues. V lost 0 bases and J 8 bases, leaving 10 bases between the germline ends. CDR1 is SGHDN and CDR2 is FVKESK in the germline V gene. CDR3: CASSQDSYREKLFF. Here the CDR3 DNA reads TGTGCCAGCAGCCAAGATAGTTACCGAGAAAAACTGTTTTTT.

The chain has TRBV6-5 and TRBJ1-6; D is perhaps TRBD1 (5 bases). There are 16 residues in the CDR3. Germline loops: CDR1 MNHEY, CDR2 SVGAGI. V was clipped by 2 bases and J by 2 bases, with 10 bases between them. In DNA, the CDR3 is TGTGCCAGCAGTTACCGGGGGTCCACCTATAATTCACCCCTCCACTTT. Protein: CASSYRGSTYNSPLHF.

The chain couples TRBV3-1 (or the pseudogene TRBV3-2) to TRBJ1-5; D call uncertain. The CDR3 length is 13 residues. With 1 base removed from V and 4 bases from J, the gap between germline ends came to 5 bases. Germline V gene sequence: CDR1 LGHDT, CDR2 YNNKEL (reference sequence). The CDR3 bases are TGTGCCAGCAGCCAAGGGCGGAATCAGCCCCAGCATTTT. Protein: CASSQGRNQPQHF.

This chain connects TRBV13 to TRBJ2-5; D call uncertain. V lost 7 bases to trimming and J lost 5 bases, with 11 bases between them. This CDR3 spans 12 amino acids. CDR1 and CDR2 (germline): PRHDT, FYEKMQ (reference sequence). The CDR3 DNA reads as TGTGCCAGCACCTTCAGCGCCGAGACCCAGTACTTC. Translated: CASTFSAETQYF. Combining the CDR3 with reference TRBV13 and TRBJ2-5 gives the whole variable domain AAGVIQSPRHLIKEKRETATLKCYPIPRHDTVYWYQQGPGQDPQFLISFYEKMQSDKGSIPDRFSAQQFSDYHSELNMSSLELGDSALYFCASTFSAETQYFGPGTRLLVL.

The chain employs TRBV5-1 and TRBJ2-3, with TRBD1 matching 9 bases. The CDR3 length is 14 residues. Losses at the gene ends were 6 bases for V and 3 bases for J; bases not matched to a gene: 5. Germline lookup yields CDR1 SGHRS and CDR2 YFSETQ. The chain's CDR3 is CASNPGTGTDTQYF. CDR3 nucleotides: TGCGCCAGCAACCCCGGGACAGGGACAGATACGCAGTATTTT.

The V gene is TRBV29-1, the J gene TRBJ1-1, with D tentatively TRBD1 (5 bases). The germline CDR1 and CDR2 sequences are SQVTM and ANQGSEA. The CDR3 sequence is 14 residues long. V lost 6 bases and J lost 4, with 18 bases in between. This chain's CDR3 is CSVPKAQGGTEAFF. The DNA for the CDR3 is TGCAGCGTCCCTAAGGCGCAGGGTGGCACTGAAGCTTTCTTT.

DNA for the CDR3: TGCGCCAGCAGCTGGGGACTAGCGGGAGTAACAGATACGCAGTATTTT. It translates to CASSWGLAGVTDTQYF. The V gene is TRBV5-1, the J gene TRBJ2-3, with TRBD2 matching 14 bases. Trimming at V came to 3 bases and at J to 3 bases, leaving 3 bases not matched to a gene. Looked up from germline, CDR1 is SGHRS and CDR2 is YFSETQ. CDR3 length: 16 amino acids. The full variable domain, completed using reference TRBV5-1 and TRBJ2-3, is KAGVTQTPRYLIKTRGQQVTLSCSPISGHRSVSWYQQTPGQGLQFLFEYFSETQRNKGNFPGRFSGRQFSNSRSEMNVSTLELGDSALYLCASSWGLAGVTDTQYFGPGTRLTVL.

The chain employs TRBV7-2 and TRBJ2-1, with a tentative D call TRBD2 (5 bases). Trimming took off 0 bases at V and 4 bases at J, with 10 bases between the two ends. The germline V gene encodes CDR1 SGHTA and CDR2 FQGNSA. The CDR3 spans 15 residues. The CDR3 reads CASSLAPRAYNEQFF. The DNA of the CDR3 is TGTGCCAGCAGCTTAGCGCCGAGGGCTTACAATGAGCAGTTCTTC.

The CDR3, as DNA: TGTGCCAGTAGGGGACAGGGGTACGGCGGGGAGCTGTTTTTT. Translation: CASRGQGYGGELFF. J is TRBJ2-2 and V is TRBV19; TRBD1 matches 10 bases. This CDR3 is 14 amino acids long. Germline V gene data show CDR1 as LNHDA and CDR2 as SQIVND (reference sequence). Losses at the gene ends were 6 bases for V and 7 bases for J; bases not matched to a gene: 5. The entire variable domain, with the rest obtained from reference TRBV19 and TRBJ2-2, is as follows: DGGITQSPKYLFRKEGQNVTLSCEQNLNHDAMYWYRQDPGQGLRLIYYSQIVNDFQKGDIAEGYSVSREKKESFPLTVTSAQKNPTAFYLCASRGQGYGGELFFGEGSRLTVL.

The chain uses TRBV27 and TRBJ1-2; TRBD1 matches at 8 bases. The CDR3 contains 15 residues. V lost 4 bases, J lost 4 bases, and 8 bases stayed unmatched. Germline V gene sequence: CDR1 MNHEY, CDR2 SMNVEV (reference sequence). CDR3 sequence: CASSSYRGSPYGYTF. CDR3 nucleotides: TGTGCCAGCAGTTCCTACAGGGGGAGCCCCTATGGCTACACCTTC.

This clone was detected a few times. This chain joins TRBV6-1 and TRBJ1-2, with TRBD1 identical over 9 bases. With 3 bases clipped from V and 4 bases from J, the junction kept 0 bases outside the gene matches. CDR3 length equals 13 residues. Germline CDR1 is MNHNS and CDR2 is SASEGT. In DNA form, the CDR3 reads TGTGCCAGCAGTGAGACAGGGGGCTATGGCTACACCTTC. Residues: CASSETGGYGYTF.

This sequence joins TRBV19 and TRBJ2-1, with 11 bases aligning to TRBD2. CDR1 is LNHDA and CDR2 is SQIVND in the germline V gene (reference sequence). This CDR3 spans 14 amino acids. The trim removed 7 bases at V and 3 bases at J, leaving 2 bases unmatched. CDR3 in amino acids: CASTTSGGYNEQFF. The DNA of the CDR3 is TGTGCCAGTACCACTAGCGGGGGCTACAATGAGCAGTTCTTC. Supplemented by reference TRBV19 and TRBJ2-1, the full variable domain reads DGGITQSPKYLFRKEGQNVTLSCEQNLNHDAMYWYRQDPGQGLRLIYYSQIVNDFQKGDIAEGYSVSREKKESFPLTVTSAQKNPTAFYLCASTTSGGYNEQFFGPGTRLTVL.

The chain uses TRBV6-5 and TRBJ1-6, with no clear D. CDR3 length equals 13 residues. V gave up 2 bases and J gave up 8 bases, with 7 bases separating them. Per the germline V gene, CDR1 is MNHEY and CDR2 is SVGAGI. In nucleotides, the CDR3 is TGTGCCAGCAGTTACCGGGGAGATTCACCCCTCCACTTT. This codes for CASSYRGDSPLHF.

The chain couples TRBV13 to TRBJ2-7, with 11 bases identical to TRBD2. Germline V gene data show CDR1 as PRHDT and CDR2 as FYEKMQ (reference sequence). The length of the CDR3 is 16 residues. V lost 5 bases and J lost 7; bases outside the gene matches: 13. The CDR3 DNA reads as TGTGCCAGCAGCCCGAGTGTGGGTAGCGGGAGGGGTGAGCAGTACTTC. Translated, it gives CASSPSVGSGRGEQYF.

This chain links TRBV5-1 with TRBJ1-3, with 9 bases identical to TRBD1. The CDR3 is 14 residues long. Unmatched junction bases numbered 5, after V lost 3 bases and J lost 7 bases. CDR1 and CDR2 from the germline V gene are SGHRS and YFSETQ. Here the CDR3 reads CASSSTGQGNTIYF. As DNA, the CDR3 is TGCGCCAGCAGCTCAACCGGACAGGGGAACACCATATATTTT.

The CDR3 region has the DNA TGCAGCGTTGAAACGGGGACTCCCTATGGCTACACCTTC. Protein sequence: CSVETGTPYGYTF. The chain joins TRBV29-1 to TRBJ1-2, with a possible D match to TRBD1 (5 bases). V was cut by 2 bases and J by 4 bases, with 11 bases left in between. This CDR3 has 13 residues. The germline V gene encodes CDR1 SQVTM and CDR2 ANQGSEA.

This sequence joins TRBV3-1 (or the pseudogene TRBV3-2) and TRBJ2-1; 8 bases are a match to TRBD1. Germline V gene data show CDR1 as LGHDT and CDR2 as YNNKEL (reference sequence). With 4 bases clipped from V and 3 bases from J, the junction kept 5 bases outside the gene matches. The CDR3 has 15 amino acids. The CDR3 region has the DNA TGTGCCAGCAGCCTAGGACAGGGAGTCTACAATGAGCAGTTCTTC. This encodes CASSLGQGVYNEQFF.

CDR3 nucleotide sequence: TGTGCCAGCAGTCCCGCCCGGGGGAATAACTATGGCTACACCTTC. It is translated as CASSPARGNNYGYTF. The chain links TRBV25-1 to TRBJ1-2; a possible D gene is TRBD1 (5 bases). This CDR3 is 15 amino acids long. The V end was cut by 5 bases, the J end by 1 base, with 14 bases between. The germline CDR1 and CDR2 sequences are MGHDK and SYGVNS.

V is TRBV30 and J is TRBJ1-1; no clear D. Germline V gene data show CDR1 as GTSNPN and CDR2 as SVGIG (reference sequence). V was shortened by 3 bases and J by 0 bases, with 5 bases between the two germline ends. The CDR3 contains 12 residues. The CDR3 spells CAWSRMNTEAFF. In DNA form, the CDR3 reads TGTGCCTGGAGCCGTATGAACACTGAAGCTTTCTTT.

This chain uses TRBV30 with TRBJ1-6; 7 nucleotides match TRBD1. In germline, CDR1 is GTSNPN, CDR2 SVGIG (reference sequence). The CDR3 contains 16 residues. The junction had 9 bases not matched to a gene; V was cut back by 2 bases and J by 5 bases. CDR3 bases: TGTGCCTGGAGTATGATTCACGACAGGGATAATTCACCCCTCCACTTT. This gives the protein CAWSMIHDRDNSPLHF.

This clone was counted between two and nine times. J is TRBJ2-7 and V is TRBV5-8; TRBD1 agrees at 9 bases. Trimming cost V 3 bases and J 5 bases; bases outside gene matches: 6. CDR1 is SGHTS and CDR2 is YDEGEE in the germline V gene. This CDR3 is built from 14 residues. CDR3 bases: TGTGCCAGCAGCTCCGGGACAGGGAGGGACGAGCAGTACTTC. It codes for CASSSGTGRDEQYF.

The chain employs TRBV28 and TRBJ1-2, with 7 bases fitting TRBD1. The V gene's germline CDR1 is MDHEN and CDR2 SYDVKM. This CDR3 contains 16 residues. The trim removed 1 base at V and 8 bases at J, leaving 13 bases unmatched. CDR3 in amino acids: CASSLFGEGALGGYTF. The DNA of the CDR3 is TGTGCCAGCAGTTTATTCGGCGAGGGGGCGCTGGGGGGCTACACCTTC.

The genes are TRBV5-5 and TRBJ1-3; D gene unclear. The CDR3 covers 17 residues. Germline CDR1 SGHKS, CDR2 YYEKEE (reference sequence). Trimming cost V 1 base and J 0 bases, with 14 bases left between them. The CDR3 coding sequence is TGTGCCAGCAGCTTGACTAGAAGCCAAAACTCTGGAAACACCATATATTTT. Its protein is CASSLTRSQNSGNTIYF. Full variable domain (outside the CDR3, taken from reference TRBV5-5 and TRBJ1-3): DAGVTQSPTHLIKTRGQQVTLRCSPISGHKSVSWYQQVLGQGPQFIFQYYEKEERGRGNFPDRFSARQFPNYSSELNVNALLLGDSALYLCASSLTRSQNSGNTIYFGEGSWLTVV.

CDR3 bases: TGTGCCAGCAGCCGTTTCCGCCCGGGGGGCGCTGGGGCCAACGTCCTGACTTTC. Translated, it gives CASSRFRPGGAGANVLTF. The chain recombines TRBV13 with TRBJ2-6, with a possible D match to TRBD2 (7 bases). Trimming stripped 5 bases from V and 2 bases from J, with 19 bases between. The CDR3 has 18 residues. Germline values: CDR1 PRHDT, CDR2 FYEKMQ (reference sequence).

The chain joins TRBV5-6 to TRBJ2-7, with 14 bases lining up with TRBD2. The CDR3 covers 15 residues. Germline V gives CDR1 SGHDT, CDR2 YYEEEE. The V gene end was trimmed by 5 bases and the J gene end by 2 bases; junction bases not matched to a gene: 3. Here the CDR3 DNA reads TGTGCCAGCAGTCGGGGACTAGCGGGGGCCTACGAGCAGTACTTC. Translation gives CASSRGLAGAYEQYF.

This clone was detected only once. The chain couples TRBV7-8 to TRBJ1-1; 9 positions agree with TRBD1. V gave up 1 base and J gave up 7 bases; unmatched junction bases: 7. Germline V gene sequence: CDR1 SGHVS, CDR2 FQNEAQ. This CDR3 comprises 15 residues. The CDR3 loop reads CASSLGDREFSEAFF. CDR3 nucleotide sequence: TGTGCCAGCAGCTTAGGGGACAGGGAGTTTAGTGAAGCTTTCTTT.

This chain joins TRBV6-6 and TRBJ1-2, with D maybe TRBD1 (6 bases). From germline, CDR1 is MNHNY and CDR2 SVGAGI (reference sequence). This CDR3 has 11 amino acids. V shed 10 bases and J shed 4 bases, with 10 bases lying between them. In DNA form, the CDR3 reads TGTGCCACATCCAGGGGCTATGGCTACACCTTC. It specifies CATSRGYGYTF.

This clone occurred once. The genes are TRBV11-3 and TRBJ1-1, with TRBD1 as a possible D gene (5 bases). Germline lookup yields CDR1 SGHNT and CDR2 YENEEA. Trimming left V 5 bases short and J 8 bases short, with 27 bases between. The CDR3 consists of 17 residues. The CDR3 protein is CASSRGAGLTVLPEAFF. Here the CDR3 DNA reads TGTGCCAGCAGCCGCGGGGCGGGGTTGACTGTGTTACCCGAAGCTTTCTTT.

The genes are TRBV4-1 and TRBJ2-7; 13 bases are shared with TRBD2. The CDR3 is 18 residues long. Germline-derived CDR1 and CDR2 are MGHRA and YSYEKL. J gave up 3 bases and V 0 bases, and 8 bases lay outside the gene matches. CDR3 loop: CASSQEGGLAGNFYEQYF. The CDR3, as DNA: TGCGCCAGCAGCCAAGAAGGGGGACTAGCGGGGAACTTCTACGAGCAGTACTTC.

The gene calls are TRBV9 and TRBJ1-3; D is possibly TRBD1 (6 bases). CDR1 is SGDLS and CDR2 is YYNGEE in the germline V gene. V lost 3 bases and J 4 bases, leaving 14 bases between the germline ends. CDR3 length: 15 amino acids. The CDR3 DNA reads as TGTGCCAGCAGCGAAACAGGGATGGACGGAAACACCATATATTTT. It is translated as CASSETGMDGNTIYF.

The chain is built from TRBV27 and TRBJ1-5, with no clear D. Germline CDR1 reads MNHEY; CDR2 reads SMNVEV (reference sequence). V lost 4 bases and J 7 bases, leaving 14 bases between the germline ends. This CDR3 is 14 amino acids long. CDR3 DNA: TGTGCCAGCAGTTATAGGGCGGGTTCGCAGCCCCAGCATTTT. Amino acids: CASSYRAGSQPQHF.

The chain couples TRBV30 to TRBJ1-2; 9 bases fit TRBD1. The CDR3 has 19 residues. The V gene's germline CDR1 is GTSNPN and CDR2 SVGIG (reference sequence). V was clipped by 4 bases and J by 2 bases; unmatched bases: 20. This CDR3 reads CAWNVVDVTKDRGNYGYTF. CDR3 nucleotides: TGTGCCTGGAACGTGGTGGACGTAACCAAGGACAGGGGAAACTATGGCTACACCTTC.